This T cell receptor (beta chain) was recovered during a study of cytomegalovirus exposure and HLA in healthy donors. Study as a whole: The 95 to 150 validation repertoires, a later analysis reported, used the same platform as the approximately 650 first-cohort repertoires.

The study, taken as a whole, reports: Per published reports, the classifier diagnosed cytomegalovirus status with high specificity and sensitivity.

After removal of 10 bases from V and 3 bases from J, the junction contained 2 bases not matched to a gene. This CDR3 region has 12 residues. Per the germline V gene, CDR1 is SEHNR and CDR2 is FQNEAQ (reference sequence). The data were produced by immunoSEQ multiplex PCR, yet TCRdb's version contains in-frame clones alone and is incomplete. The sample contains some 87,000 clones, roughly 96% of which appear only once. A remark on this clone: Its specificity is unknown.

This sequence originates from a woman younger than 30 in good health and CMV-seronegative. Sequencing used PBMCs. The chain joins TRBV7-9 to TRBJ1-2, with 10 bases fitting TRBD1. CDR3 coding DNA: TGTGCCATGGGGACAGGGGACTATGGCTACACCTTC. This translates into CAMGTGDYGYTF.